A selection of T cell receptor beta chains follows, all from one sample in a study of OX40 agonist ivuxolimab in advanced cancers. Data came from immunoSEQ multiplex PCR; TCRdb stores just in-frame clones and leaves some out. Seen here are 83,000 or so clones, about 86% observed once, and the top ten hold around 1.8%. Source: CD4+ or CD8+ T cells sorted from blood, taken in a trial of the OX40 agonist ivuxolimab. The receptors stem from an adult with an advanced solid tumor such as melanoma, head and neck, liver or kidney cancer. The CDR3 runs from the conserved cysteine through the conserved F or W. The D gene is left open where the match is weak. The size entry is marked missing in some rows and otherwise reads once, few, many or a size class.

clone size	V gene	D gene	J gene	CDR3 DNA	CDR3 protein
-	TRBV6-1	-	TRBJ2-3	TGTGCCAGCCAGCTTCAAATCGCAGATACGCAGTATTTT	CASQLQIADTQYF
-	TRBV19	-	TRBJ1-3	TGTGCCAGTAGGTCCTCTGGAAACACCATATATTTT	CASRSSGNTIYF
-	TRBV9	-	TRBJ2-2	TGTGCCAGCAGCGTATTCGCTAAATACACCGGGGAGCTGTTTTTT	CASSVFAKYTGELFF
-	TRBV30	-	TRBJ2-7	TGTGCCTGGAGTCCCTCGGGCGAGCAGTACTTC	CAWSPSGEQYF
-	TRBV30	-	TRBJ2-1	TGTGCCTGGAGTGTACTTAGGGGAACCTCCTACAATGAGCAGTTCTTC	CAWSVLRGTSYNEQFF
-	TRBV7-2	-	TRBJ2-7	TGTGCCAGCAGCTTTCAGGACAGAAACTACGAGCAGTACTTC	CASSFQDRNYEQYF
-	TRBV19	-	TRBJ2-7	TGTGCCAGTAGTCCCGTAGACGGTAGCTCCTACGAGCAGTACTTC	CASSPVDGSSYEQYF
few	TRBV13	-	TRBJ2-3	TGTGCCAGCAGCTACGGGGATACGCAGTATTTT	CASSYGDTQYF
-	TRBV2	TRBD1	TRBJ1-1	TGTGCCAGCAGTGGCCGACAGGGGGCCACTGAAGCTTTCTTT	CASSGRQGATEAFF
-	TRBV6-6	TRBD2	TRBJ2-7	TGTGCCAGCAGTCAGACTAGCGGGGGGCCAGGGCAGTACTTC	CASSQTSGGPGQYF
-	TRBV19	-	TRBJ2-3	TGTAGAGTACGGGGGGCCCGACCTACGCAGTATTTT	CRVRGARPTQYF
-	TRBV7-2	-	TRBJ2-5	TGTGCCAGCAGCCGGGACTCCCGCCAAGAGACCCAGTACTTC	CASSRDSRQETQYF
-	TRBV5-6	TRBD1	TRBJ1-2	TGTGCCAGCAGCCCTACCCGACAGGGCCCCTATGGCTACACCTTC	CASSPTRQGPYGYTF
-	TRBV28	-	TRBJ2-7	TGTGCCAGCAACCAGGGGGGCCCCTTCTACGAGCAGTACTTC	CASNQGGPFYEQYF
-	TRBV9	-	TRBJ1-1	TGTGCCAGCAGCCCCGTTTATCCCGGGGGTTTCAGATACACTGAAGCTTTCTTT	CASSPVYPGGFRYTEAFF
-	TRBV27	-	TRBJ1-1	TGTGCCAGCTCCCCACTCAGGCACACTGAAGCTTTCTTT	CASSPLRHTEAFF
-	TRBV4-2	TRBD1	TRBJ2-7	TGTGCCAGCAGCCAAGAGACCAGACAGGGCTACGAGCAGTACTTC	CASSQETRQGYEQYF
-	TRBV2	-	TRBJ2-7	TGTGCCAGCAGTGAAATGTACGGGGACTACGAGCAGTACTTC	CASSEMYGDYEQYF
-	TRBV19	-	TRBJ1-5	TGTGCCAGCCTCTGGACACACAAGATTTATAGCAATCAGCCCCAGCATTTT	CASLWTHKIYSNQPQHF
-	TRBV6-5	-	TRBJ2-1	TGTGCCAGCAGTTACTCGAGTGCCAGGGCCAATGAGCAGTTCTTC	CASSYSSARANEQFF
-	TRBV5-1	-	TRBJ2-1	TGCGCCAGCAGCTTGGAACAGGGCGCCTACAATGAGCAGTTCTTC	CASSLEQGAYNEQFF
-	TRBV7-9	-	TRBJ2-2	TGTGCCAGCAGCTCCCCCGGGGCCAAGAACACCGGGGAGCTGTTTTTT	CASSSPGAKNTGELFF
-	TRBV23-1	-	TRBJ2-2	TGCGCCAGCAGATTTGACAGGTCCGGGGAGCTGTTTTTT	CASRFDRSGELFF
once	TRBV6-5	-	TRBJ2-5	TGTGCCAGCAGTACCGGGTTGGAAGAGACCCAGTACTTC	CASSTGLEETQYF
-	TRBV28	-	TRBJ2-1	TGTGCCAGCATCCCCAGCGGGCGAGCAGGTGGGGAGCAGTTCTTC	CASIPSGRAGGEQFF
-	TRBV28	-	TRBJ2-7	TGTGCCAGCAGCGTAAGAGCGGGTACTGCCGAGCAGTACTTC	CASSVRAGTAEQYF
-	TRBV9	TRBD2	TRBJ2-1	TGTGCCAGCAGCGTAGGGTGGGGCAGATTGACTAGCGGGACCAATGAGCAGTTCTTC	CASSVGWGRLTSGTNEQFF
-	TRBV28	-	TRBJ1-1	TGTGCCAGCAGTTTATTGAAGCAATCTCTTACTGAAGCTTTCTTT	CASSLLKQSLTEAFF
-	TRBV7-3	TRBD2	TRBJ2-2	TGTGCCAGCAGCCCAACCATATTCGGGGGGGCGGAGCTGTTTTTT	CASSPTIFGGAELFF
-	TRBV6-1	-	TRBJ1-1	TGTGCCAGCAGTGACAGGGGTGGCACTGAAGCTTTCTTT	CASSDRGGTEAFF
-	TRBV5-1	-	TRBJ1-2	TGCGCCAGCAGCTTGGGAGGGAGTATCAGCTACACCTTC	CASSLGGSISYTF
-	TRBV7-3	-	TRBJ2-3	TGTGCCAGCCGCCCCGTCGGGACAGATACGCAGTATTTT	CASRPVGTDTQYF
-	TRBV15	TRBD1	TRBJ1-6	TGTGCCACCAGCGCATACGGGACAGGTTATTCACCCCTCCACTTT	CATSAYGTGYSPLHF
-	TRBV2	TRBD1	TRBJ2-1	TGTGCCAGCAGTATGGACAGGAGCTCCTACAATGAGCAGTTCTTC	CASSMDRSSYNEQFF
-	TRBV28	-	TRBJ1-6	TGTGCCAGCAGCCAAGTCAATTCACCCCTCCACTTT	CASSQVNSPLHF
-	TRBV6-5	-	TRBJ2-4	TGTGCCACGAAGGTGGGGTGGGGGGTTGGAAACATTCAGTACTTC	CATKVGWGVGNIQYF
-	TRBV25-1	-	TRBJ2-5	TGTGCCAGCAGTGGAACGACAAGGCCGAGGGAGACCCAGTACTTC	CASSGTTRPRETQYF
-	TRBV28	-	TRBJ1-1	TGTGCCAGCAGTACATACACTGAAGCTTTCTTT	CASSTYTEAFF
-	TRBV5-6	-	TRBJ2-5	TGTGCCAGCAGCTCACCCCTGAGTAGCGGACCCTATCAAGAGACCCAGTACTTC	CASSSPLSSGPYQETQYF
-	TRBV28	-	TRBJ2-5	TGTGCCAGCAGTTTAATCGGAATCCAAGAGACCCAGTACTTC	CASSLIGIQETQYF
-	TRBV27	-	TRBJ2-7	TGTGCCAGCAGTTTTCTTGCGGGGGCGGGGTACGAGCAGTACTTC	CASSFLAGAGYEQYF
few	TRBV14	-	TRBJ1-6	TGTGCCAGCAGCCAATACCTAGGTTTTTCACCCCTCCACTTT	CASSQYLGFSPLHF
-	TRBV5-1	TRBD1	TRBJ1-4	TGCGCCAGCAGCTCAGGACAGGGTTATGAAAAACTGTTTTTT	CASSSGQGYEKLFF
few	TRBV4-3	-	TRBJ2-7	TGCGCCAGCAGCCAGATCCCAGGGGCTGGCGAGCAGTACTTC	CASSQIPGAGEQYF
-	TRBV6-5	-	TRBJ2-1	TGTGCCAGCAGACCGAGGCCTAATGAGCAGTTCTTC	CASRPRPNEQFF
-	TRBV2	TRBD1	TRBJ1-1	TGTGCCAGCGGGGACAGGGGGCTCGGAGCTTTCTTT	CASGDRGLGAFF
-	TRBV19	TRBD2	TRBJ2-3	TGTGCCAGTAGTATCATGGGGGGAGGGCCGACAGATACGCAGTATTTT	CASSIMGGGPTDTQYF
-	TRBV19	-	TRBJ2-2	TGTGCCAGTAGGCACTACCGGAGGGGGCCCAACACCGGGGAGCTGTTTTTT	CASRHYRRGPNTGELFF
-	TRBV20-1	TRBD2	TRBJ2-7	TGCAGTGCCGGGGACTACTACGAGCAGTACTTC	CSAGDYYEQYF
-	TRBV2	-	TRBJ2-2	TGTGCCAGCAGCACTCAGGGTAACACCGGGGAGCTGTTTTTT	CASSTQGNTGELFF
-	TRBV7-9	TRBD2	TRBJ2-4	TGTGCCAGCAGCCTCGACGGCGGGGGCATTCAGTACTTC	CASSLDGGGIQYF
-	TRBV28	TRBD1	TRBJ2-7	TGTGCCAGCAGCCGCCCGCGGACAGGGGGACGGTCCTACGAGCAGTACTTC	CASSRPRTGGRSYEQYF
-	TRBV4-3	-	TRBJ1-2	TGCGCCAGCAGCCAAGAGAAGGGTGGCGCTGGCTACACCTTC	CASSQEKGGAGYTF
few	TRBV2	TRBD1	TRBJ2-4	TGTGCCAGCCAAGGACAGGGTATTTTATCCAAAAACATTCAGTACTTC	CASQGQGILSKNIQYF
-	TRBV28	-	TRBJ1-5	TGTGCCAGCAGTTTACGAATCATTGTGACCGGCTATAGCAATCAGCCCCAGCATTTT	CASSLRIIVTGYSNQPQHF